Detailed here is one TCR beta chain. The sample belongs to a study of blood T cell repertoires in COVID-19. Whole-study context: In each case, the material was cDNA or gDNA derived from T cells, B-cell-depleted T cells, or PBMCs.

Original processing notes: Nucleated cell counts were estimated from reference gene primer amplification. Assay used: immunoSEQ multiplex PCR; TCRdb lists only in-frame clones, some missing. The V and J calls and clone size were taken over from that table, and D and trimming were inferred from the DNA. The sample lists some 74,000 clones; about 80% were seen once. This clonotype was obtained from a human donor in a cohort sampled during active COVID-19. The specimen was peripheral blood.

CDR3 protein: CAWSAQAPTDTQYF. CDR3 nucleotide sequence: TGTGCCTGGAGTGCCCAGGCACCCACCGATACGCAGTATTTT. This chain uses TRBV30 with TRBJ2-3; D gene ambiguous. The CDR3 has 14 residues. Trimming cost V 1 base and J 6 bases, with 14 bases left between them. From germline, CDR1 is GTSNPN and CDR2 SVGIG (reference sequence).